This TCR beta chain was sequenced during a study of T cells of healthy individuals. Each CDR3 protein gets one entry after TCRdb re-called the 5' RACE reads with MiXCR. The sample contains 40,000 to 65,000 distinct CDR3 sequences, roughly 14% of which appear only once. This clonotype has ten or more counts. Germline loops: CDR1 SGHRS, CDR2 YFSETQ. The CDR3 length is 16 residues. The V and J ends lost 7 bases and 7 bases, in that order; junction bases with no gene match: 14. The rearrangement joins TRBV5-1 to TRBJ2-1; TRBD2 matches 10 bases. The source is a human donor in good health. This CDR3 is CASGKIGSSGRNEQFF. Here the CDR3 DNA reads TGCGCCAGCGGGAAGATTGGTAGTAGCGGGAGGAATGAGCAGTTCTTC.